This T cell receptor beta chain emerged from a study of response to subunit inactivated influenza vaccine. General observations from the study: Few new T cells, the authors suggested, are recruited by each seasonal influenza vaccination.

MiXCR, applied by TCRdb to the RT-PCR reads, yields one record per CDR3 protein. The sample records approximately 480,000 distinct CDR3 sequences, roughly 11% being singletons. This clonotype showed up many times. Its antigen remains unidentified. The material was PBMCs from blood, obtained around seven weeks after vaccination. This receptor was identified in a man in his fifties who received an inactivated influenza vaccine.

The CDR3 region has the DNA TGTGCCCCACCGGGACCCGCAAGGGGGGAGCAGCCCCAGCATTTT. Its translation: CAPPGPARGEQPQHF. The V and J genes are TRBV9 and TRBJ1-5, with D possibly TRBD1 on 6 matching bases. This CDR3 is 15 amino acids long. The germline gives CDR1 SGDLS, CDR2 YYNGEE. V lost 10 bases to trimming and J lost 7 bases, with 24 bases between them.